A single sample gave rise to the 15 T cell receptor beta chains below, sequenced in a study of cytomegalovirus exposure and HLA in healthy donors. The PCR employed 60 Vbeta primers together with 13 Jbeta primers. TCRdb keeps only in-frame clones here, not all; method: immunoSEQ multiplex PCR. The repertoire table contains 70,000 to 75,000 clones. The sample comprised PBMCs. The receptors derive from a female donor in good health and CMV-seropositive.

The gene calls are TRBV5-5 and TRBJ2-1; 7 nucleotides agree with TRBD2. Germline V gene sequence: CDR1 SGHKS, CDR2 YYEKEE (reference sequence). V shed 3 bases and J 12 bases; nucleotides not matched to a gene: 18. CDR3 length equals 16 residues. CDR3 in DNA: TGTGCCAGCAGCTCTCCATCGTGGCTAGCGGCTCGCGGGCAGTTCTTC. As protein: CASSSPSWLAARGQFF.

The chain couples TRBV6-5 to TRBJ2-7, with 8 nucleotides matching TRBD2. V shed 5 bases, J shed 2 bases, and the junction held 5 bases outside the gene matches. The CDR3 is made up of 14 amino acids. Per germline, CDR1 MNHEY and CDR2 SVGAGI. The CDR3 DNA reads TGTGCCAGCAGTGTAGGTAGCGGGGCCTACGAGCAGTACTTC. This sequence encodes CASSVGSGAYEQYF.

The chain links TRBV7-6 to TRBJ2-7; 10 nucleotides line up with TRBD1. CDR1 is SGHVS and CDR2 is FNYEAQ in the germline V gene. The CDR3 contains 15 residues. Trimming cost V 4 bases and J 3 bases; bases outside gene matches: 6. CDR3 coding DNA: TGTGCCAGCAGCTCACCCGGGACAGGGGTCTACGAGCAGTACTTC. Protein: CASSSPGTGVYEQYF.

The chain recombines TRBV7-2 with TRBJ1-1; 11 nucleotides agree with TRBD1. Trimming cost V 10 bases and J 5 bases; bases outside gene matches: 9. This CDR3 region has 14 residues. In germline, CDR1 is SGHTA, CDR2 FQGNSA. CDR3 in DNA: TGTGCCACCGCCCGGGACAGGGGGGGTACTGAAGCTTTCTTT. Translated, it gives CATARDRGGTEAFF.

The rearrangement uses TRBV6-5 and TRBJ1-3; D uncertain. This CDR3 region has 15 residues. CDR1 is MNHEY and CDR2 is SVGAGI in the germline V gene. Trimming left V 2 bases short and J 1 base short, with 9 bases between. CDR3 DNA sequence: TGTGCCAGCAGTTACGGGCGGACTTCTGGAAACACCATATATTTT. Protein sequence: CASSYGRTSGNTIYF.

The chain has TRBV4-3 and TRBJ1-2; possible D gene TRBD1, 5 bases. Germline loops: CDR1 LGHNA, CDR2 YSLEER. The V gene lost 0 bases and the J gene lost 8 bases, with 10 bases spanning the gap. This CDR3 is built from 13 residues. The CDR3 DNA sequence: TGCGCCAGCAGCCAAGATCAGGGTACAGGCTACACCTTC. It specifies CASSQDQGTGYTF.

The V and J genes are TRBV6-6 and TRBJ1-5; D is perhaps TRBD1 (6 bases). Trimming took off 5 bases at V and 0 bases at J, with 8 bases between the two ends. The germline V gene has CDR1 MNHNY and CDR2 SVGAGI (reference sequence). This CDR3 region has 14 residues. CDR3 DNA sequence: TGTGCCAGCAGTCGACAGGTTAGCAATCAGCCCCAGCATTTT. Amino acids: CASSRQVSNQPQHF.

This chain links TRBV6-5 with TRBJ1-1; 7 bases align to TRBD1. Germline V lookup: CDR1 MNHEY, CDR2 SVGAGI. CDR3 length equals 14 residues. The J segment lost 7 bases and the V segment lost 0 bases, leaving 5 bases of the junction unmatched. The CDR3 coding sequence is TGTGCCAGCAGTTACTCGACTAGGGGGCGTGAAGCTTTCTTT. Translated, it gives CASSYSTRGREAFF.

This sequence joins TRBV27 and TRBJ2-7; 7 nucleotides agree with TRBD2. CDR3 length: 15 residues. Per the germline V gene, CDR1 is MNHEY and CDR2 is SMNVEV (reference sequence). Losses at the gene ends were 4 bases for V and 1 base for J; bases not matched to a gene: 7. For the CDR3, the DNA is TGTGCCAGCAGTTGGGCCCCCGGGGGGTCCTACGAGCAGTACTTC. It specifies CASSWAPGGSYEQYF.

The chain is built from TRBV7-2 and TRBJ1-1, with D possibly matching TRBD1 (5 bases). V shed 1 base and J shed 8 bases, with 17 bases lying between them. Germline CDR1 and CDR2: SGHTA and FQGNSA. The CDR3 has 15 amino acids. Here the CDR3 reads CASSLVFNRPTEAFF. The CDR3 bases are TGTGCCAGCAGCTTAGTTTTTAACAGGCCTACCGAAGCTTTCTTT.

V is TRBV29-1 and J is TRBJ2-7; 10 bases align to TRBD2. This CDR3 comprises 14 residues. V was clipped by 4 bases and J by 3 bases; unmatched bases: 6. CDR1 SQVTM and CDR2 ANQGSEA come from the germline V gene. CDR3 in DNA: TGCAGCGTTGCATTAACTAGCGGGGTCTACGAGCAGTACTTC. It yields the protein CSVALTSGVYEQYF.

The chain links TRBV5-8 to TRBJ1-5; 7 nucleotides line up with TRBD1. The length of the CDR3 is 16 residues. CDR1 SGHTS and CDR2 YDEGEE come from the germline V gene. V trimming: 7 bases; J trimming: 3 bases; junction bases outside the gene matches: 13. Here the CDR3 reads CASPPPTGYYNQPQHF. The CDR3 coding sequence is TGTGCCAGCCCACCTCCGACAGGGTACTACAATCAGCCCCAGCATTTT.

This rearrangement joins TRBV28 to TRBJ2-5; TRBD2 matches 7 bases. Germline V gives CDR1 MDHEN, CDR2 SYDVKM. With V trimmed by 7 bases and J by 5 bases, 10 bases remained unmatched. CDR3 length equals 14 residues. The CDR3: CASTSSGPGETQYF. CDR3 DNA: TGTGCCAGCACTTCTAGCGGTCCTGGGGAGACCCAGTACTTC.

V usage is TRBV11-2 and J usage is TRBJ1-3; D not resolved. This CDR3 comprises 14 residues. The V gene lost 8 bases and the J gene lost 1 base, with 12 bases spanning the gap. Germline CDR1 reads SGHAT; CDR2 reads FQNNGV. The CDR3 loop reads CASGPPLSGNTIYF. For the CDR3, the DNA is TGTGCCAGCGGGCCCCCCCTTTCTGGAAACACCATATATTTT.

The chain uses TRBV27 and TRBJ2-7; D is unclear. In germline, CDR1 is MNHEY, CDR2 SMNVEV (reference sequence). V shed 11 bases and J shed 3 bases, with 5 bases lying between them. The length of the CDR3 is 9 residues. In nucleotides, the CDR3 is TGTGCCTTCCACTACGAGCAGTACTTC. This codes for CAFHYEQYF.